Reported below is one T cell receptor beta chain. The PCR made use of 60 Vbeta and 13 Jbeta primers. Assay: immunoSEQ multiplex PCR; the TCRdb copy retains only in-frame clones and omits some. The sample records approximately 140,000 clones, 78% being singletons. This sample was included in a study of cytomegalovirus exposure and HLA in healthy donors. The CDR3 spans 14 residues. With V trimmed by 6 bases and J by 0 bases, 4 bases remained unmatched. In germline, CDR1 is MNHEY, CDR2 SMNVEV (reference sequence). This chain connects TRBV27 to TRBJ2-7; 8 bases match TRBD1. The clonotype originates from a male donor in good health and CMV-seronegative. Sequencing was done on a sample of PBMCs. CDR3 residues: CASSSTGASYEQYF. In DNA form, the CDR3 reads TGTGCCAGCAGCTCGACAGGGGCCTCCTACGAGCAGTACTTC.